The source of this TCR beta chain is a study of identical twins. Study observations and caveats: The conclusions drew on cross-sectional statistical analysis instead of tracking the same donors. Analyses of zero insertions could be partly confounded by invariant MAIT and iNKT cells.

Unique molecular identifiers were in the cDNA, with template-switch universal primer binding. TCRdb analysed the 5' RACE reads with MiXCR anew, one entry per CDR3 protein. The table shows 350,000 to 600,000 distinct CDR3 sequences, with 13% to 15% occurring only once. This clonotype occurred a few times. Its antigen is still unknown. The CDR3 covers 16 residues. V shed 3 bases, J shed 7 bases, and the junction held 15 bases outside the gene matches. Germline-derived CDR1 and CDR2 are LGHNA and YNFKEQ. Separately, the same data were catalogued under a study of yellow fever vaccine responses in identical twins. According to that study: Twins' vaccine T cell responses reportedly seemed partly convergent and partly personalized.

The sequence was collected from a woman aged 18-29 years in good health. The sample consisted of CD4+ T cells sorted from blood. The chain couples TRBV4-2 to TRBJ2-7, with 7 bases matching TRBD2. DNA for the CDR3: TGTGCCAGCAGCCAGGGAGCGGGGCCACCTTTTGGTGAGCAGTACTTC. Encoded protein: CASSQGAGPPFGEQYF.